A single sample is the source of the 29 T cell receptor beta chains below, sequenced in a study of T cell responses to AZD1222 COVID-19 vaccine. Here immunoSEQ multiplex PCR was the method, and the copy in TCRdb shows in-frame clones only, minus some. The sample contains 130,000 or so clones, around 84% of which appear only once. The source material was peripheral blood, sampled on day 0 of AZD1222 vaccination. These receptors originate from an adult in good health.

This clone was counted a few times. This chain links TRBV20-1 with TRBJ2-3, with D perhaps assigned TRBD1 or TRBD2 (5 bases each). The V gene lost 3 bases and the J gene lost 4 bases, with 17 bases spanning the gap. Germline-derived CDR1 and CDR2 are DFQATT and SNEGSKA (reference sequence). The CDR3 is 15 residues long. CDR3 loop: CSASGDGVRADTQYF. The CDR3 DNA follows: TGCAGTGCTAGTGGGGACGGAGTTCGTGCAGATACGCAGTATTTT.

The V and J genes are TRBV10-3 and TRBJ1-3; unclear D gene. The CDR3 spans 13 residues. The ends were cut back, 4 bases at V and 8 bases at J, with 12 bases in the middle. CDR1 is ENHRY, CDR2 SYGVKD, per germline. The CDR3 DNA reads as TGTGCCATCAGTGGGACCTTAGAGGACACCATATATTTT. It yields the protein CAISGTLEDTIYF.

This clone was counted a few times. The chain joins TRBV2 to TRBJ2-7; D uncertain. Germline CDR1 SNHLY, CDR2 FYNNEI. V lost 1 base, J lost 4 bases, and 14 bases lay in between. This CDR3 has 15 residues. In DNA, the CDR3 is TGTGCCAGCAGTGAAGACGGGCCCAGACTTTACGAGCAGTACTTC. Encoded protein: CASSEDGPRLYEQYF.

The rearrangement joins TRBV3-1 (or the pseudogene TRBV3-2) to TRBJ2-1; D is possibly TRBD2 (5 bases). Germline V gene sequence: CDR1 LGHDT, CDR2 YNNKEL (reference sequence). V shed 6 bases and J shed 4 bases, with 10 bases lying between them. This CDR3 has 13 amino acids. The CDR3 region has the DNA TGTGCCAGCAGTCCAACGGGGTACAATGAGCAGTTCTTC. Residues: CASSPTGYNEQFF.

The chain uses TRBV10-3 and TRBJ1-1; D not resolved. In germline, CDR1 is ENHRY, CDR2 SYGVKD. This CDR3 contains 13 residues. The ends were cut back, 10 bases at V and 4 bases at J, with 16 bases in the middle. In nucleotides, the CDR3 is TGTGCCACCAACCCGGTCAGTGCCACTGAAGCTTTCTTT. The encoded protein is CATNPVSATEAFF.

J is TRBJ1-5 and V is TRBV5-8; D is unresolved. Trimming removed 2 bases at V and 0 bases at J, with 6 bases between. This CDR3 is 14 amino acids long. In germline, CDR1 is SGHTS, CDR2 YDEGEE. The CDR3 spells CASSLEDSNQPQHF. DNA of the CDR3: TGTGCCAGCAGCTTAGAAGATAGCAATCAGCCCCAGCATTTT.

V is TRBV25-1 and J is TRBJ1-5; tentative D call: TRBD1 (5 bases). Germline CDR1 and CDR2: MGHDK and SYGVNS. CDR3 length equals 14 residues. Trimming removed 3 bases at V and 1 base at J, with 7 bases between. The chain's CDR3 is CASSDWDSNQPQHF. Here the CDR3 DNA reads TGTGCCAGCAGTGATTGGGACAGCAATCAGCCCCAGCATTTT.

J is TRBJ1-2 and V is TRBV7-9, with no clear D. CDR1 and CDR2 (germline): SEHNR, FQNEAQ (reference sequence). Trimming shortened V by 0 bases and J by 8 bases, and 10 bases separated the two germline ends. The CDR3 loop spans 13 amino acids. The CDR3 DNA sequence: TGTGCCAGCAGCTTAGCGACGGTGGACGGCTACACCTTC. It translates to CASSLATVDGYTF.

The chain is built from TRBV19 and TRBJ1-1, with no clear D. Trimming removed 5 bases from V and 5 bases from J, with 15 bases in between. The CDR3 sequence is 14 residues long. Germline lookup yields CDR1 LNHDA and CDR2 SQIVND (reference sequence). The CDR3 DNA reads as TGTGCCAGTAGTCAAGTGACGCAGGAGACTGAAGCTTTCTTT. It translates to CASSQVTQETEAFF.

The chain uses TRBV29-1 and TRBJ2-5, with 14 bases aligning to TRBD2. The CDR3 has 15 amino acids. Losses at the gene ends were 7 bases for V and 5 bases for J; bases not matched to a gene: 9. From germline, CDR1 is SQVTM and CDR2 ANQGSEA. CDR3 nucleotides: TGCAGCGCCACGGGGACTAGCGGGAGACGGGAGACCCAGTACTTC. Translation gives CSATGTSGRRETQYF.

V gene TRBV7-9 combines with J gene TRBJ1-2; 12 bases agree with TRBD1. In germline, CDR1 is SEHNR, CDR2 FQNEAQ (reference sequence). There are 14 residues in the CDR3. V lost 4 bases, J lost 8 bases, and 5 bases stayed unmatched. CDR3 loop: CASSWGQGADGYTF. The CDR3 region has the DNA TGTGCCAGCAGCTGGGGACAGGGGGCGGACGGCTACACCTTC.

The chain joins TRBV7-2 to TRBJ1-2; 7 bases align to TRBD1. Per the germline V gene, CDR1 is SGHTA and CDR2 is FQGNSA. V trimming: 1 base; J trimming: 8 bases; junction bases outside the gene matches: 4. The CDR3 has 13 amino acids. The CDR3: CASSLGQGSGYTF. Written as DNA, the CDR3 is TGTGCCAGCAGCTTAGGACAGGGTAGCGGCTACACCTTC. The full variable domain, its missing parts supplied by reference TRBV7-2 and TRBJ1-2, is GAGVSQSPSNKVTEKGKDVELRCDPISGHTALYWYRQSLGQGLEFLIYFQGNSAPDKSGLPSDRFSAERTGGSVSTLTIQRTQQEDSAVYLCASSLGQGSGYTFGSGTRLTVV.

The chain is built from TRBV4-1 and TRBJ2-6; D possibly uses TRBD1 or TRBD2 (5 bases each). The V gene lost 1 base and the J gene lost 2 bases, with 15 bases spanning the gap. The CDR3 loop spans 18 amino acids. The germline V gene encodes CDR1 MGHRA and CDR2 YSYEKL. The CDR3 nucleotides are TGCGCCAGCAGCCAAGGTGTTGTTCGAGGGGCTGGGGCCAACGTCCTGACTTTC. This encodes CASSQGVVRGAGANVLTF.

The chain links TRBV4-1 to TRBJ2-5; TRBD1 is a possible D gene (6 bases). Per germline, CDR1 MGHRA and CDR2 YSYEKL. V dropped 0 bases and J dropped 5 bases, with 10 bases sitting between them. The length of the CDR3 is 14 residues. Here the CDR3 reads CASSQDGGWETQYF. For the CDR3, the DNA is TGCGCCAGCAGCCAAGATGGGGGCTGGGAGACCCAGTACTTC.

The chain links TRBV19 to TRBJ1-2; 8 nucleotides align to TRBD1. This CDR3 spans 13 amino acids. Germline V lookup: CDR1 LNHDA, CDR2 SQIVND (reference sequence). The J segment lost 6 bases and the V segment lost 7 bases, leaving 7 bases of the junction unmatched. The CDR3 loop reads CASISDRAHGYTF. In nucleotides, the CDR3 is TGTGCCAGTATCTCGGACAGGGCCCATGGCTACACCTTC.

The CDR3 DNA reads TGTGCCAGCAGTGGGACTAGCGGGGGGGGAGATAGCACAGATACGCAGTATTTT. Amino acid sequence: CASSGTSGGGDSTDTQYF. The chain recombines TRBV2 with TRBJ2-3, with 15 bases aligning to TRBD2. Trimming at V came to 4 bases and at J to 0 bases, leaving 5 bases not matched to a gene. The V gene's germline CDR1 is SNHLY and CDR2 FYNNEI. CDR3 length: 18 amino acids.

CDR3 loop: CATSRDRGGRVELFF. CDR3 nucleotides: TGTGCCACCAGCAGAGATCGGGGGGGGCGAGTGGAACTGTTTTTT. The chain joins TRBV15 to TRBJ1-4; the D gene is possibly TRBD1 (6 bases). Trimming took off 0 bases at V and 12 bases at J, with 17 bases between the two ends. Germline V gives CDR1 LNHNV, CDR2 YYDKDF (reference sequence). The length of the CDR3 is 15 residues. The full variable domain, rest sourced from reference TRBV15 and TRBJ1-4, is DAMVIQNPRYQVTQFGKPVTLSCSQTLNHNVMYWYQQKSSQAPKLLFHYYDKDFNNEADTPDNFQSRRPNTSFCFLDIRSPGLGDTAMYLCATSRDRGGRVELFFGSGTQLSVL.

This chain links TRBV4-1 with TRBJ2-1; weak D call: TRBD2 (5 bases). Deletions cut 0 bases from V and 9 bases from J, with 15 bases between. Germline values: CDR1 MGHRA, CDR2 YSYEKL. The CDR3 consists of 15 residues. In DNA form, the CDR3 reads TGCGCCAGCAGCCAAGAGGGAGTATCGGTCGGTGAGCAGTTCTTC. Its translation: CASSQEGVSVGEQFF.

This chain joins TRBV19 and TRBJ2-7, with D tentatively TRBD1 or TRBD2 (5 bases each). Trimming shortened V by 4 bases and J by 3 bases, and 16 bases separated the two germline ends. The CDR3 runs to 15 residues. Germline V gene sequence: CDR1 LNHDA, CDR2 SQIVND (reference sequence). The CDR3 bases are TGTGCCAGTAGTACGTCAGGGTTGGGAGTCTACGAGCAGTACTTC. Encoded protein: CASSTSGLGVYEQYF.

The chain has TRBV2 and TRBJ1-5; D is perhaps TRBD1 (6 bases). Trimming pared 0 bases from V and 0 bases from J, leaving 12 bases between. Germline values: CDR1 SNHLY, CDR2 FYNNEI. The CDR3 runs to 17 residues. This CDR3 is CASSEAGTRFSNQPQHF. Written as DNA, the CDR3 is TGTGCCAGCAGTGAAGCGGGGACAAGATTTAGCAATCAGCCCCAGCATTTT.

V usage is TRBV28 and J usage is TRBJ2-7, with D perhaps being TRBD1 or TRBD2 (5 bases each). This CDR3 contains 15 residues. Germline CDR1 is MDHEN and CDR2 is SYDVKM. The ends were cut back, 1 base at V and 0 bases at J, with 10 bases in the middle. The CDR3: CASSLSGPLSYEQYF. In nucleotides, the CDR3 is TGTGCCAGCAGTTTATCGGGGCCGCTCTCCTACGAGCAGTACTTC.

In its sample, this clone was seen once. V gene TRBV29-1 combines with J gene TRBJ1-1, with a possible D match to TRBD1 (5 bases). V was clipped by 4 bases and J by 0 bases, with 15 bases between them. This CDR3 has 15 residues. Looked up from germline, CDR1 is SQVTM and CDR2 is ANQGSEA. The DNA of the CDR3 is TGCAGCGTTGTAGGGGCAGGGATTATGAACACTGAAGCTTTCTTT. This encodes CSVVGAGIMNTEAFF.

The chain joins TRBV7-2 to TRBJ2-5, with 10 bases fitting TRBD2. Per germline, CDR1 SGHTA and CDR2 FQGNSA. CDR3 length: 17 amino acids. The junction had 10 bases not matched to a gene; V was cut back by 1 base and J by 5 bases. The CDR3 loop reads CASSLGLAGAGGETQYF. The CDR3 nucleotides are TGTGCCAGCAGCTTAGGACTAGCGGGCGCGGGTGGGGAGACCCAGTACTTC.

The chain joins TRBV2 to TRBJ2-7; D may be TRBD1 (6 bases). V lost 4 bases to trimming and J lost 6 bases, with 13 bases between them. Per germline, CDR1 SNHLY and CDR2 FYNNEI. CDR3 length: 13 amino acids. CDR3 coding DNA: TGTGCCAGCAGTGTCCAGGCCAGGGGCGAGCAGTACTTC. Translated: CASSVQARGEQYF. Supplemented by reference TRBV2 and TRBJ2-7, the full variable domain reads EPEVTQTPSHQVTQMGQEVILRCVPISNHLYFYWYRQILGQKVEFLVSFYNNEISEKSEIFDDQFSVERPDGSNFTLKIRSTKLEDSAMYFCASSVQARGEQYFGPGTRLTVT.

CDR3 DNA sequence: TGTGCCAGCAGCTCCCAAACAGGGAGCAGATCACCCCTCCACTTT. This sequence encodes CASSSQTGSRSPLHF. The V gene is TRBV5-6, the J gene TRBJ1-6; weak D call: TRBD1 (6 bases). Trimming stripped 3 bases from V and 10 bases from J, with 17 bases between. The germline V gene has CDR1 SGHDT and CDR2 YYEEEE. CDR3 length: 15 residues.

This chain connects TRBV5-4 to TRBJ1-2; D is unclear. The ends were cut back, 6 bases at V and 7 bases at J, with 16 bases in the middle. The CDR3 runs 13 residues. CDR1 is SGHNT and CDR2 is YYREEE in the germline V gene (reference sequence). The CDR3 DNA sequence: TGTGCCAGCACCATTGGTGGGGTCGGTGGCTACACCTTC. Translated, it gives CASTIGGVGGYTF. Drawing the rest from reference TRBV5-4 and TRBJ1-2, the complete variable domain is ETGVTQSPTHLIKTRGQQVTLRCSSQSGHNTVSWYQQALGQGPQFIFQYYREEENGRGNFPPRFSGLQFPNYSSELNVNALELDDSALYLCASTIGGVGGYTFGSGTRLTVV.

This clone has a single count. The V gene is TRBV11-3, the J gene TRBJ1-6; TRBD1 agrees at 9 bases. Per the germline V gene, CDR1 is SGHNT and CDR2 is YENEEA. Germline trimming cut 0 bases from V and 7 bases from J; bases unmatched to any gene: 1. The CDR3 has 15 amino acids. As DNA, the CDR3 is TGTGCCAGCAGCTTAGACGGACAGGGGAATTCACCCCTCCACTTT. This translates into CASSLDGQGNSPLHF.

This rearrangement joins TRBV27 to TRBJ1-4, with 8 bases aligning to TRBD1. The CDR3 consists of 16 residues. The V gene end was trimmed by 5 bases and the J gene end by 3 bases; junction bases not matched to a gene: 8. The germline V gene has CDR1 MNHEY and CDR2 SMNVEV (reference sequence). Written as DNA, the CDR3 is TGTGCCAGCAGTCAGCACCAGGGGGCGTCTAATGAAAAACTGTTTTTT. It encodes CASSQHQGASNEKLFF.

This chain joins TRBV19 and TRBJ2-3, with D possibly called TRBD1 or TRBD2 (5 bases each). CDR3 length: 14 amino acids. V was shortened by 4 bases and J by 1 base, with 9 bases between the two germline ends. The germline V gene has CDR1 LNHDA and CDR2 SQIVND (reference sequence). CDR3 region: CASSTGGGTDTQYF. CDR3 DNA: TGTGCCAGTAGTACTGGGGGTGGCACAGATACGCAGTATTTT.